The 2 T cell receptor beta chains reported below all come from one sample, sequenced in a study of blood T cell repertoires in COVID-19. The table came from immunoSEQ multiplex PCR; TCRdb's copy has only in-frame clones and leaves some out. The sample lists around 70,000 clones, 90% occurring once. Material: peripheral blood. These receptors were taken from a human donor in a cohort sampled during active COVID-19.

CDR3 in amino acids: CSVAGGAANTEAFF. CDR3 bases: TGCAGCGTTGCAGGGGGCGCGGCGAACACTGAAGCTTTCTTT. The chain employs TRBV29-1 and TRBJ1-1; 8 bases align to TRBD1. CDR3 length equals 14 residues. V gave up 4 bases and J gave up 1 base; unmatched junction bases: 5. Germline lookup yields CDR1 SQVTM and CDR2 ANQGSEA.

The V call is TRBV28, the J call TRBJ2-3; tentatively, D is TRBD1 (6 bases). Deletions cut 5 bases from V and 6 bases from J, with 21 bases between. The CDR3 totals 16 residues. CDR1 and CDR2 from the germline V gene are MDHEN and SYDVKM. Here the CDR3 DNA reads TGTGCCAGCAGTACCCGGGGATCCCCCCAGGGGGATACGCAGTATTTT. Protein sequence: CASSTRGSPQGDTQYF. The variable domain in full, with the rest retrieved from reference TRBV28 and TRBJ2-3, is DVKVTQSSRYLVKRTGEKVFLECVQDMDHENMFWYRQDPGLGLRLIYFSYDVKMKEKGDIPEGYSVSREKKERFSLILESASTNQTSMYLCASSTRGSPQGDTQYFGPGTRLTVL.